These 25 T cell receptor beta chains originate from one sample sequenced in a study of blood T cell repertoires in COVID-19. Profiled with immunoSEQ multiplex PCR; TCRdb holds only in-frame clones, not every one. The table includes about 250,000 clones, about 82% detected once. Sequenced sample: peripheral blood. These receptors were taken from a woman older than 75 with COVID-19, enrolled during active disease.

This clone was counted a few times. This rearrangement joins TRBV3-1 (or the pseudogene TRBV3-2) to TRBJ1-3; D is undetermined. V dropped 4 bases and J dropped 4 bases, with 17 bases sitting between them. The CDR3 is 16 residues long. Germline V gene sequence: CDR1 LGHDT, CDR2 YNNKEL (reference sequence). CDR3 region: CASSRHSSSGGNTIYF. DNA of the CDR3: TGTGCCAGCAGCCGCCACAGTTCCTCGGGAGGAAACACCATATATTTT.

The chain uses TRBV5-1 and TRBJ1-1; TRBD1 matches 7 bases. The CDR3 has 13 amino acids. Germline assignment: CDR1 SGHRS and CDR2 YFSETQ. V dropped 5 bases and J dropped 4; count of bases not matched to a gene: 5. The CDR3 is CASSRDSPTEAFF. The CDR3 nucleotides read TGCGCCAGCAGTCGGGACAGCCCCACTGAAGCTTTCTTT.

The chain recombines TRBV19 with TRBJ2-6; 8 nucleotides match TRBD1. V dropped 4 bases and J dropped 4; count of bases not matched to a gene: 9. The germline V gene encodes CDR1 LNHDA and CDR2 SQIVND (reference sequence). This CDR3 contains 17 residues. The CDR3: CASSTEDRVEGANVLTF. For the CDR3, the DNA is TGTGCCAGTAGTACGGAGGACAGGGTAGAGGGGGCCAACGTCCTGACTTTC.

The chain joins TRBV15 to TRBJ1-1; D call uncertain. This CDR3 region has 13 residues. Germline V gene lookup returns CDR1 LNHNV and CDR2 YYDKDF (reference sequence). V was shortened by 1 base and J by 1 base, with 4 bases between the two germline ends. DNA for the CDR3: TGTGCCACCAGCAGAGCAGGGAACACTGAAGCTTTCTTT. Protein sequence: CATSRAGNTEAFF.

The chain combines TRBV24-1 with TRBJ1-5; the match to TRBD1 covers 9 bases. The CDR3 is 14 residues long. Germline CDR1 reads KGHDR; CDR2 reads SFDVKD. With V trimmed by 7 bases and J by 5 bases, 5 bases remained unmatched. Here the CDR3 DNA reads TGTGCCACCAGGAATACAGGGGGCGATCAGCCCCAGCATTTT. Amino acid sequence: CATRNTGGDQPQHF.

The chain has TRBV18 and TRBJ2-5, with 7 bases fitting TRBD2. The CDR3 has 13 residues. CDR1 and CDR2 (germline): KGHSH, LQKENI. V was clipped by 4 bases and J by 4 bases; unmatched bases: 3. CDR3: CASSRTGGETQYF. The CDR3, as DNA: TGTGCCAGCTCACGGACGGGGGGAGAGACCCAGTACTTC.

The V and J genes are TRBV7-2 and TRBJ1-1; D perhaps matches TRBD1 (5 bases). This CDR3 spans 14 amino acids. Germline-derived CDR1 and CDR2 are SGHTA and FQGNSA. The germline V and J ends were trimmed by 5 bases and 4 bases, with 14 bases remaining between them. Here the CDR3 DNA reads TGTGCCAGCAGCCCCATCGGGGGGAGCACTGAAGCTTTCTTT. This encodes CASSPIGGSTEAFF.

The sample holds one count of this clone. The chain is built from TRBV19 and TRBJ2-2, with 8 bases aligning to TRBD1. CDR1 is LNHDA and CDR2 is SQIVND in the germline V gene (reference sequence). After removal of 3 bases from V and 7 bases from J, the junction contained 7 bases not matched to a gene. This CDR3 has 15 amino acids. This CDR3 is CASSIGQGGGGELFF. For the CDR3, the DNA is TGTGCCAGTAGTATCGGACAGGGTGGAGGCGGGGAGCTGTTTTTT.

V gene TRBV10-2 combines with J gene TRBJ1-2; maybe TRBD1 (5 bases). The CDR3 sequence is 15 residues long. The V end was cut by 2 bases, the J end by 2 bases, with 12 bases between. Germline loops: CDR1 WSHSY, CDR2 SAAADI. The CDR3 coding sequence is TGCGCCAGCAGTGAGGGGGCGCGAGTAAACTATGGCTACACCTTC. This sequence encodes CASSEGARVNYGYTF.

This chain connects TRBV11-3 to TRBJ1-1; D possibly corresponds to TRBD1 (5 bases). The CDR3 runs 13 residues. V lost 5 bases and J lost 1, with 8 bases in between. Per germline, CDR1 SGHNT and CDR2 YENEEA. The CDR3 region is CASSPRGNTEAFF. DNA for the CDR3: TGTGCCAGCAGCCCTAGGGGGAACACTGAAGCTTTCTTT.

The chain uses TRBV7-8 and TRBJ2-7, with 8 bases identical to TRBD1. V dropped 0 bases and J dropped 7; count of bases not matched to a gene: 8. The CDR3 is 15 amino acids. Germline CDR1 is SGHVS and CDR2 is FQNEAQ. The CDR3 DNA follows: TGTGCCAGCAGCTTAGCCGGACAGGGTGTGGGGGAGCAGTACGTC. It encodes CASSLAGQGVGEQYV.

The chain carries TRBV6-5 and TRBJ2-3; 8 bases map to TRBD2. The ends lost 7 bases at V and 4 bases at J; junction bases unmatched: 7. There are 14 residues in the CDR3. Per germline, CDR1 MNHEY and CDR2 SVGAGI. The CDR3 sequence: CASNRAGGADTQYF. Written as DNA, the CDR3 is TGTGCCAGCAATCGGGCGGGGGGTGCAGATACGCAGTATTTT.

The rearrangement uses TRBV7-9 and TRBJ2-3, with 7 nucleotides matching TRBD1. Looked up from germline, CDR1 is SEHNR and CDR2 is FQNEAQ (reference sequence). V dropped 8 bases and J dropped 4; count of bases not matched to a gene: 9. The CDR3 has 14 amino acids. CDR3 protein: CASSPGGSADTQYF. CDR3 DNA: TGTGCCAGCTCCCCAGGGGGAAGTGCAGATACGCAGTATTTT.

This chain joins TRBV6-6 and TRBJ1-3; 9 bases are a match to TRBD1. Trimming took 0 bases from V and 5 from J; bases not matched to a gene: 2. This CDR3 contains 15 residues. Germline CDR1 reads MNHNY; CDR2 reads SVGAGI (reference sequence). CDR3 bases: TGTGCCAGCAGTTACTCCGGACAGGGGAGAAACACCATATATTTT. This translates into CASSYSGQGRNTIYF.

This chain connects TRBV5-1 to TRBJ1-4; D is possibly TRBD1 (6 bases). V shed 5 bases and J shed 4 bases, with 12 bases lying between them. CDR3 length: 14 amino acids. Germline V gene data show CDR1 as SGHRS and CDR2 as YFSETQ. CDR3: CASSRGGDNEKLFF. CDR3 bases: TGCGCCAGCAGTCGAGGGGGGGATAATGAAAAACTGTTTTTT. Complete variable domain (other parts from reference TRBV5-1 and TRBJ1-4): KAGVTQTPRYLIKTRGQQVTLSCSPISGHRSVSWYQQTPGQGLQFLFEYFSETQRNKGNFPGRFSGRQFSNSRSEMNVSTLELGDSALYLCASSRGGDNEKLFFGSGTQLSVL.

The V gene is TRBV4-1, the J gene TRBJ1-4; D ambiguous. Trimming cost V 4 bases and J 6 bases, with 18 bases left between them. The CDR3 sequence is 16 residues long. The germline V gene encodes CDR1 MGHRA and CDR2 YSYEKL. This chain's CDR3 is CASSRRMAAPDEKLFF. The CDR3 nucleotides read TGCGCCAGCAGCCGAAGAATGGCGGCCCCTGATGAAAAACTGTTTTTT.

In its sample, this clone was seen a few times. This chain uses TRBV11-2 with TRBJ1-1; TRBD1 matches 10 bases. V lost 7 bases to trimming and J lost 5 bases; unmatched junction nucleotides: 16. The CDR3 has 17 residues. The germline V gene encodes CDR1 SGHAT and CDR2 FQNNGV. This chain's CDR3 is CASIQTPVRDRGTEAFF. The CDR3, as DNA: TGTGCCAGCATCCAAACCCCCGTGCGGGACAGGGGAACTGAAGCTTTCTTT.

The chain has TRBV18 and TRBJ1-2; 9 bases align to TRBD1. V lost 6 bases and J lost 3; bases outside the gene matches: 2. This CDR3 has 13 residues. Germline V gives CDR1 KGHSH, CDR2 LQKENI. The CDR3 protein is CASSRDRDYGYTF. In DNA, the CDR3 is TGTGCCAGCTCGCGGGACAGGGACTATGGCTACACCTTC.

The V gene is TRBV7-9, the J gene TRBJ1-4; D gene uncertain. Germline V gene data show CDR1 as SEHNR and CDR2 as FQNEAQ (reference sequence). The ends were cut back, 5 bases at V and 7 bases at J, with 14 bases in the middle. The CDR3 contains 14 residues. This CDR3 reads CASSRDLAGEKLFF. CDR3 coding DNA: TGTGCCAGCAGCAGAGATCTTGCGGGTGAAAAACTGTTTTTT.

This clone is a singleton in its sample. The chain recombines TRBV2 with TRBJ2-3; 8 nucleotides match TRBD1. The length of the CDR3 is 15 residues. CDR1 SNHLY and CDR2 FYNNEI come from the germline V gene. Trimming cost V 6 bases and J 0 bases; bases outside gene matches: 5. The CDR3 protein is CASRTRGLSTDTQYF. DNA of the CDR3: TGTGCCAGCAGGACCAGGGGGCTTAGCACAGATACGCAGTATTTT.

CDR3 nucleotides: TGTGCCAGCAGCTTAGGGGGCGAGTGGGAAAAACTGTTTTTT. Translation gives CASSLGGEWEKLFF. The J gene is TRBJ1-4, the V gene TRBV5-8; 7 bases agree with TRBD1. V lost 2 bases and J lost 8; bases outside the gene matches: 6. The CDR3 spans 14 residues. Germline lookup yields CDR1 SGHTS and CDR2 YDEGEE. Together with reference TRBV5-8 and TRBJ1-4, the CDR3 gives the full variable domain: EAGVTQSPTHLIKTRGQQATLRCSPISGHTSVYWYQQALGLGLQFLLWYDEGEERNRGNFPPRFSGRQFPNYSSELNVNALELEDSALYLCASSLGGEWEKLFFGSGTQLSVL.

The V and J genes are TRBV3-1 (or the pseudogene TRBV3-2) and TRBJ1-2, with 8 nucleotides matching TRBD1. After removal of 4 bases from V and 6 bases from J, the junction contained 19 bases not matched to a gene. The CDR3 sequence is 18 residues long. In germline, CDR1 is LGHDT, CDR2 YNNKEL (reference sequence). In DNA, the CDR3 is TGTGCCAGCAGCCCGCGCCAGCAGACAGGGGAAATGAGGGATGGCTACACCTTC. Residues: CASSPRQQTGEMRDGYTF.

This clone was detected once. CDR3 nucleotide sequence: TGCAGCGTGATAACAGGGGCGGATGAAAAACTGTTTTTT. It is translated as CSVITGADEKLFF. V gene TRBV29-1 combines with J gene TRBJ1-4; TRBD1 aligns across 7 bases. J was trimmed by 6 bases and V by 6 bases; bases with no gene match: 7. Germline values: CDR1 SQVTM, CDR2 ANQGSEA. This CDR3 has 13 residues.

The genes are TRBV30 and TRBJ1-6; the D is unclear. The CDR3 runs to 13 residues. Germline-derived CDR1 and CDR2 are GTSNPN and SVGIG (reference sequence). With 4 bases removed from V and 10 bases from J, the gap between germline ends came to 14 bases. CDR3 sequence (DNA): TGTGCCTGGACCGTCGGGGATGGCTCACCCCTCCACTTT. Translated: CAWTVGDGSPLHF. Combining the CDR3 with reference TRBV30 and TRBJ1-6 gives the whole variable domain SQTIHQWPATLVQPVGSPLSLECTVEGTSNPNLYWYRQAAGRGLQLLFYSVGIGQISSEVPQNLSASRPQDRQFILSSKKLLLSDSGFYLCAWTVGDGSPLHFGNGTRLTVT.

The chain couples TRBV19 to TRBJ1-5, with D hard to call. Between the trimmed V and J ends, which lost 3 bases and 0 bases, there was a span of 9 bases. Germline-derived CDR1 and CDR2 are LNHDA and SQIVND (reference sequence). The CDR3 length is 15 residues. The CDR3 protein is CASSMVSYSNQPQHF. CDR3 DNA sequence: TGTGCCAGTAGTATGGTCTCCTATAGCAATCAGCCCCAGCATTTT.